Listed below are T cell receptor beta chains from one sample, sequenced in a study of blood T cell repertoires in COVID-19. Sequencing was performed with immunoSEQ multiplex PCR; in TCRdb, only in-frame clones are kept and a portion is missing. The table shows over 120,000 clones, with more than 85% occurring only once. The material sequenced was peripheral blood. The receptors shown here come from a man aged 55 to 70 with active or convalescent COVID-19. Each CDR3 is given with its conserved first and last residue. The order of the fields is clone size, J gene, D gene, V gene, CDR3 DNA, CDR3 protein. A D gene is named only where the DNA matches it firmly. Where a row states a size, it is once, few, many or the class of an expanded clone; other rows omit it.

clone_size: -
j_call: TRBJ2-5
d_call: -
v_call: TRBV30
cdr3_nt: TGTGCCTGGCGAACTAGGGCAAGGAAAGAGACCCAGTACTTC
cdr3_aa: CAWRTRARKETQYF

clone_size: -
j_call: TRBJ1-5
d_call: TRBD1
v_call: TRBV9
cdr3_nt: TGTGCCAGCAGCGTAGAGGGGGCAGGGGATCAGCCCCAGCATTTT
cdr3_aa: CASSVEGAGDQPQHF

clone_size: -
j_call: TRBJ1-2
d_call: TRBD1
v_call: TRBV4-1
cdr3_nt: TGCGCCAGCAGCCAAGGACAGGGGGCTGACTATGGCTACACCTTC
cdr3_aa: CASSQGQGADYGYTF

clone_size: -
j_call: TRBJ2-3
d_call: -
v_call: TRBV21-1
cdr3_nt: TGTGCCAGCAGCAAAGGGCTAGCACCATACGTTACAGATACGCAGTATTTT
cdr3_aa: CASSKGLAPYVTDTQYF

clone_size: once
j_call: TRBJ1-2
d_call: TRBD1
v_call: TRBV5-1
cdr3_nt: TGCGCCAGCAGCTCTGACAAGGGACAGGGATCCGGCTACACCTTC
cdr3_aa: CASSSDKGQGSGYTF

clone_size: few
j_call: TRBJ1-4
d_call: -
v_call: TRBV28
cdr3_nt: TGTGCCAGCAGCAGGGATAATGAAAAACTGTTTTTT
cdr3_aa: CASSRDNEKLFF

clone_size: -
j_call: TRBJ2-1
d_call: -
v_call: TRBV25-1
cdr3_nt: TGTGCCAGCAGTGAACGGGCAAGGAGGGGAATCAATGAGCAGTTCTTC
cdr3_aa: CASSERARRGINEQFF

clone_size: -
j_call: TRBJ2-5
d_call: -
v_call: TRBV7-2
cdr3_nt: TGTGCCAGCAGCCCACCTCGGGAGCAAGAGACCCAGTACTTC
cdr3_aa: CASSPPREQETQYF

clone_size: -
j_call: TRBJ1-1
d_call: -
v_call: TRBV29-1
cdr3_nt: TGCAGCGCCCACGGACTTAGGAACACTGAAGCTTTCTTT
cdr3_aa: CSAHGLRNTEAFF

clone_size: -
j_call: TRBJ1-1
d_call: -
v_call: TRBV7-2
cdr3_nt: TGTGCCAGCAGCTTGGGACTCACTGAAGCTTTCTTT
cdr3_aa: CASSLGLTEAFF

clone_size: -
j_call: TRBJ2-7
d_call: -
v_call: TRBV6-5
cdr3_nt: TGTGCCAGCACCCCAGGGCCCGGAACCTACGAGCAGTACTTC
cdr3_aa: CASTPGPGTYEQYF

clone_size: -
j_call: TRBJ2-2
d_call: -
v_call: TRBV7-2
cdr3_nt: TGTGCCAGCAGCGCCCGACTAGGAACCGGGGAGCTGTTTTTT
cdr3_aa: CASSARLGTGELFF

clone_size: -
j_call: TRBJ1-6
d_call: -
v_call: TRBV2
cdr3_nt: TGTGCCAGCACACGCCAGGGCCCAGACAATAATTCACCCCTCCACTTT
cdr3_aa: CASTRQGPDNNSPLHF

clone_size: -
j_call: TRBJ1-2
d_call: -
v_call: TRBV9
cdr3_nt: TGTGCCAGCAGCCCCGCTAGTGTTCAGAACTATGGCTACACCTTC
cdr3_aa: CASSPASVQNYGYTF

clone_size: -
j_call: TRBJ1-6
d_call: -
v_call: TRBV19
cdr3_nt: TGTGCCAGTAGTAACATTCAGAATTCACCCCTCCACTTT
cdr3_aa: CASSNIQNSPLHF

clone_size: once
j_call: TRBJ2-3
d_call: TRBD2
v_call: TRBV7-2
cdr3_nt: TGTGCCAGCAGCTTAGTTGGGACTAGCGTAGCAGATACGCAGTATTTT
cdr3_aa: CASSLVGTSVADTQYF

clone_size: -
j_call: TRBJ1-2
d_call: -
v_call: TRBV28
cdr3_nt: TGTGCCAGCATCTCACCCCATGCGGGAGCTTTTTCCTTC
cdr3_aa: CASISPHAGAFSF

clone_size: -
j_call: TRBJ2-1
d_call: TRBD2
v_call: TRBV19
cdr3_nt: TGTGCCAGTAGTACCCCTCAGCGGGGGTCCAATGAGCAGTTCTTC
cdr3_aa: CASSTPQRGSNEQFF

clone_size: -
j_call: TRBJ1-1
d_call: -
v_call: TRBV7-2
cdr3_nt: TGTGCCAGCAGACCTCAGGACAGTGCCCACACTGAAGCTTTCTTT
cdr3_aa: CASRPQDSAHTEAFF

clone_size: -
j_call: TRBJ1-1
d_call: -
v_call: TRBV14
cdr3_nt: TGTGCCAGCAGCCTAGATGGGGGGACTGTGAACACTGAAGCTTTCTTT
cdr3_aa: CASSLDGGTVNTEAFF

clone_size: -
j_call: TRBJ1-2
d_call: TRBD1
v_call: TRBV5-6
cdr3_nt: TGTGCCAGCAGCTCGAACAGGGGGACCTACACCTTC
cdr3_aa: CASSSNRGTYTF

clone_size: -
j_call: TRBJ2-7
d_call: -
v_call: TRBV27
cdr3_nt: TGTGCCAGCAGCCCCGATAGGGGTCCCTACGAGCAGTACTTC
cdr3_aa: CASSPDRGPYEQYF

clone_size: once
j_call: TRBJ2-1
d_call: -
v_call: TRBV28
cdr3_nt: TGTGCCACCTTCTCCCGTCCCGGCGGGGGACACACCAAGCAGTTCTTC
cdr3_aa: CATFSRPGGGHTKQFF

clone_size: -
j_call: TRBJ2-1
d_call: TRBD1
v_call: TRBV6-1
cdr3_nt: TGTGCCAGCAGTGACGACAGGGCGCCCATAAGCTCCTACAATGAGCAGTTCTTC
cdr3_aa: CASSDDRAPISSYNEQFF

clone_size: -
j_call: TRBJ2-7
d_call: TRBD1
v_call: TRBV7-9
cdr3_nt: TGTGCCAGCAGCTCGCCTGGACAGGGGGCAAGGGAGCAGTACTTC
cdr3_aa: CASSSPGQGAREQYF

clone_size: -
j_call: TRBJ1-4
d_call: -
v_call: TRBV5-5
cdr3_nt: TGTGCCAGCAGCTATGGACAGTCTGCAACTAATGAAAAACTGTTTTTT
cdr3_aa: CASSYGQSATNEKLFF

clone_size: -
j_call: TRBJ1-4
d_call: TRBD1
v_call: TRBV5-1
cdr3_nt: TGCGCCAGCAGCTTAGGGGGCGCTGATGAAAAACTGTTTTTT
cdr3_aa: CASSLGGADEKLFF

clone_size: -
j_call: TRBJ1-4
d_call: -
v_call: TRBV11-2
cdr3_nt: TGTGCCAGCAGCTTGCCCGGGACATCGGGGCTCGAAAAACTGTTTTTT
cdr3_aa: CASSLPGTSGLEKLFF

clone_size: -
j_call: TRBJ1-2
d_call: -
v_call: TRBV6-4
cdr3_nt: TGTGCCAGACTCTTCAAAAACGGGGGGAGGGAGAATGGCTACACCTTC
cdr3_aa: CARLFKNGGRENGYTF

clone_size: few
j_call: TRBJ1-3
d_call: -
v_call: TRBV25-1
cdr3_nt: TGTGCCAGCAGACAGGTTTCTGGAAACACCATATATTTT
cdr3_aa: CASRQVSGNTIYF

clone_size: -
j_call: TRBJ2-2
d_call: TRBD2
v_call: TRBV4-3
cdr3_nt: TGCGCCAGCAGCCAGGCTAGCGGGGGGCGGATCGGGGAGCTGTTTTTT
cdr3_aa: CASSQASGGRIGELFF

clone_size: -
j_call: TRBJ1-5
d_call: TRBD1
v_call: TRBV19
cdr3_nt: TGTGCCAGTAGTTCCGGACAGGGAGGAGTGGGTGGAGGCAATCAGCCCCAGCATTTT
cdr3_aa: CASSSGQGGVGGGNQPQHF

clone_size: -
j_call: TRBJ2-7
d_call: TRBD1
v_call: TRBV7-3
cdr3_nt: TGTGCCAGCAGCTCTGACAGGGGGGATACCTACGAGCAGTACTTC
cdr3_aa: CASSSDRGDTYEQYF

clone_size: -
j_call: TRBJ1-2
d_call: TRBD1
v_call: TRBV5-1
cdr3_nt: TGCGCCAGCAGCTTGGGAGGGACAGGGGATGGCTACACCTTC
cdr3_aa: CASSLGGTGDGYTF

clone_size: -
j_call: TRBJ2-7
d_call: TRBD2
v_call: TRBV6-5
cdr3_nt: TGTGCCAGCAGTCGTCCGGGGGGAGGGCGGCAGTACTTC
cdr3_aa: CASSRPGGGRQYF

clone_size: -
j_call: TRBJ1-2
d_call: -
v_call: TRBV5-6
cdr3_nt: TGTGCCAGCAGCTTGATAACAACTAACTATGGCTACACCTTC
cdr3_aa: CASSLITTNYGYTF

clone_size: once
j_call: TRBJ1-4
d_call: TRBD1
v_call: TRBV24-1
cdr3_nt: TGTGCCACCAGTGATCCGACAGGGGCTAATGAAAAACTGTTTTTT
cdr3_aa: CATSDPTGANEKLFF

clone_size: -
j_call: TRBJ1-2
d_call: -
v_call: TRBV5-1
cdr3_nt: TGCGCCAGCAGCTTGACAGAAGATGGCTACACCTTC
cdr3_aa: CASSLTEDGYTF

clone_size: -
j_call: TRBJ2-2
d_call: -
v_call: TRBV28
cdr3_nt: TGTGCCAGCAGGCCGTTTCCGGGGCTAGCGTTGAACACCGGGGAGCTGTTTTTT
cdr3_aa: CASRPFPGLALNTGELFF

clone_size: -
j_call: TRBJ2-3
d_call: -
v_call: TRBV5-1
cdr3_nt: TGCGCCAGCAGCGCCGACAGCACTAGCACAGATACGCAGTATTTT
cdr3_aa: CASSADSTSTDTQYF

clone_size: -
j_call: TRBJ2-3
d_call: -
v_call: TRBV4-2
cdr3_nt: TGTGCCAGCAGCCAAGGGGGGCTAGCTCGCACAGATACGCAGTATTTT
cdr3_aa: CASSQGGLARTDTQYF

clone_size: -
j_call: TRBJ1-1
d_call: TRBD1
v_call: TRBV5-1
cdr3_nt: TGCGCCAGCAGCCCCTACAGGGGTACTGAAGCTTTCTTT
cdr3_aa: CASSPYRGTEAFF

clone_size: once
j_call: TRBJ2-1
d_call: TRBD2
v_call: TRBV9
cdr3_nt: TGTGCCAGCAGCCGCAAGCGGGAGAGTCCGGATGAGCAGTTCTTC
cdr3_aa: CASSRKRESPDEQFF

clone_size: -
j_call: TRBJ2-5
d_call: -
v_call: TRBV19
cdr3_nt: TGTGCCAGTATGGGGACAATCGGCGGCTCGGAGACCCAGTACTTC
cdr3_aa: CASMGTIGGSETQYF

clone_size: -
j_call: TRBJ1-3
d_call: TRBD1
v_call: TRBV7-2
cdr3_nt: TGTGCCAGCAGCCCAGACAGGGCGGCAGGAAACACCATATATTTT
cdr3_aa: CASSPDRAAGNTIYF

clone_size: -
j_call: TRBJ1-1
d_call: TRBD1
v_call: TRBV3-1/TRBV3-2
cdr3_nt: TGTGCCAGCAAGGGACAGGGATACACTGAAGCTTTCTTT
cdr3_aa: CASKGQGYTEAFF

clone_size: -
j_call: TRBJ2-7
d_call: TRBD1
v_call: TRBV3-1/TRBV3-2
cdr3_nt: TGTGCCAGCAGCCAAACGGGACAGGGGGCAGAGCAGTACTTC
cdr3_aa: CASSQTGQGAEQYF

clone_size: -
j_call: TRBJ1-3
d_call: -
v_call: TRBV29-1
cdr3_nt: TGCAGCGCGGAATCAGGGGTAGGGGGAAACACCATATATTTT
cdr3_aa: CSAESGVGGNTIYF

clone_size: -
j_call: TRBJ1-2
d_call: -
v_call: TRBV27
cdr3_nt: TGTGCCACCGGGAATAACTATGGCTACACCTTC
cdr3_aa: CATGNNYGYTF

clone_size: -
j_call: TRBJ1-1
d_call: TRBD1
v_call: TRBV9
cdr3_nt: TGTGCCAGCAGCACACAGGGGGTGAACACTGAAGCTTTCTTT
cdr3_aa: CASSTQGVNTEAFF

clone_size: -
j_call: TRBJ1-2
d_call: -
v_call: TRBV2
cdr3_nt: TGTGCCAGCTCTACAGGGAGGGCTAACTATGGCTACACCTTC
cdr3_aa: CASSTGRANYGYTF

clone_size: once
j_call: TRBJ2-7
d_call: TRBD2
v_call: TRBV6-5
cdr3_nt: TGTGCCAGCAGTTACTCGGATCTAGCGGGAGGGGTACAGTACTTC
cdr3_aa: CASSYSDLAGGVQYF

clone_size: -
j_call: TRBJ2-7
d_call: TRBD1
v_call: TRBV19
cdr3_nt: TGTGCCAGTAGTCCACAGGGGTCCCCTGGCTACGAGCAGTACTTC
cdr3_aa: CASSPQGSPGYEQYF

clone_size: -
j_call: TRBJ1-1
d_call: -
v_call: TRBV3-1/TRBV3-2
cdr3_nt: TGTGCCAGCAGCCCTCTGCGGGACTCGAACACTGAAGCTTTCTTT
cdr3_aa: CASSPLRDSNTEAFF